This T cell receptor (beta chain) was sequenced for a study of radiotherapy plus CTLA-4 blockade in lung cancer. Study-level information: Roughly a sixth of enrolled patients responded objectively, and more than 30% had disease control. Study results and caveats: TCR clones from tumors expanded in blood after radiotherapy plus ipilimumab. Reports state that early shifts in blood T cell clones, with interferon-beta, best predicted response.

With regard to this clone: Its specificity is unknown.

TCRdb's copy holds only in-frame clones and misses some; the assay was immunoSEQ multiplex PCR. The data show nearly 95,000 clones, roughly 85% seen once. The CDR3 spans 14 residues. V was cut by 8 bases and J by 0 bases, with 12 bases left in between. Germline V lookup: CDR1 MNHNS, CDR2 SASEGT. CTLA-4 blockade with ipilimumab, together with focal radiation, was given to patients with chemo-refractory metastatic non-small-cell lung cancer. The chain links TRBV6-1 to TRBJ2-3; the D gene could be TRBD1 or TRBD2 (5 bases each). The sample consisted of peripheral blood, taken from a patient treated with radiotherapy plus ipilimumab. This receptor was taken from a human donor with non-small cell lung cancer that progressed on radiotherapy plus ipilimumab. The CDR3 spells CASGTESSTDTQYF. CDR3 sequence (DNA): TGTGCCAGCGGGACGGAATCTAGCACAGATACGCAGTATTTT.